This TCR beta chain stems from a study of shared clonotypes between healthy human individuals. Regarding the study as a whole: Only blood samples were collected, and tissue repertoires likely differ. Despite large depth, rarefaction showed incomplete sorted-subset sequencing.

Donation came from healthy HIV-negative adults that had no recent acute infections or vaccinations. CDR3 length equals 17 residues. Looked up from germline, CDR1 is MDHEN and CDR2 is SYDVKM. V lost 3 bases, J lost 4 bases, and 4 bases stayed unmatched. Authors' processing steps: Filtering differed, since immunoSEQ gave only junction sequences and no quality scores. Method: immunoSEQ multiplex PCR; TCRdb's copy keeps in-frame clones and lacks some. For V, J and clone size, that table is used; D and trimming come from the DNA. This table holds about 2.3 million clones, roughly 92% found once. For this clone: Antigen: not known.

The origin of this receptor is a man aged 18 to 30 in good health. Some clones in this sample may be carry-over from other donors' samples. The chain employs TRBV28 and TRBJ2-2; 14 nucleotides agree with TRBD2. The sample was naive CD4+ T cells from PBMCs. The subset here: CD45RA+ positively selected. This CDR3 reads CASSLGLAGVSTGELFF. DNA for the CDR3: TGTGCCAGCAGTTTGGGACTAGCGGGAGTAAGCACCGGGGAGCTGTTTTTT. Looking up the rest from reference TRBV28 and TRBJ2-2 gives the full variable domain: DVKVTQSSRYLVKRTGEKVFLECVQDMDHENMFWYRQDPGLGLRLIYFSYDVKMKEKGDIPEGYSVSREKKERFSLILESASTNQTSMYLCASSLGLAGVSTGELFFGEGSRLTVL.